The clone carrying this T cell receptor beta chain was recorded at least ten times. Its antigen is undetermined. It was genomic DNA that served as the template for profiling TCR beta VDJ and CDR3. TCRdb reprocessed the reads with MiXCR, giving one entry per CDR3 protein. Here the sample spans roughly 170,000 distinct CDR3 sequences, 48% being singletons. The sample originates from a study of CD8+CD57+ T cells in acquired aplastic anemia. Notes on the study in general: Patients and controls had in common approximately 30 CD8+ CDR3 sequences.

Patients included in sequencing had previously demonstrated CD8+CD57+ cell expansion by flow cytometry. At blood sampling, none of the patients had yet received therapy. Sequencing was carried out using sorted CD4+, CD8+, or CD8+CD57+ T cells (not recorded which) from PBMCs. This clonotype was obtained from a human donor with aplastic anemia.

CDR3 sequence (DNA): TGCGCCAGCAGCATCGGACGGCGGAACACTGAAGCTTTCTTT. Protein product: CASSIGRRNTEAFF. The V and J genes are TRBV5-1 and TRBJ1-1, with D unclear. Germline-derived CDR1 and CDR2 are SGHRS and YFSETQ. This CDR3 is built from 14 residues. V shed 4 bases and J shed 1 base, with 11 bases lying between them.